Detailed here is one T cell receptor (beta chain). Its antigen is unknown. The read finishes 3 residues shy of the CDR3 end, and the germline J gene is used to complete it. These data are taken from a study of T cells in women clearing cervical HPV infection listed by TCRdb under 2018. Context from the whole study: Cases were roughly 24 women with histologically confirmed HPV16-related CIN3 or worse, including a couple of invasive cancers. For cases, the median interval between lesion detection and blood sampling was more than 130 days, with an interquartile range of about 85 to 210 days. This exploratory proof-of-principle case-control study, nested within the Guanacaste HPV Natural History Study in Costa Rica, compared TCR repertoires among women with different cervical HPV16 outcomes. Because only a few women had HLA typing data, the possibility that HLA type acted as a confounder could not be ruled out. Controls were under 30 women whose single incident HPV16 infection cleared within 12 months without precancer or cancer developing. The parent cohort enrolled about 9,700 women aged 18 or older in Guanacaste, Costa Rica, in about 1992 to 1995 and followed the women for six to eight years. Blood from cases was drawn at the visit where the lesion was first identified, while blood from controls was drawn once the infection was no longer detected. Cases had a median age of around 34 years compared with 37 to 45 for controls, and baseline characteristics showed no significant differences between the groups. Cases were matched to controls by age within five years and by the year the sample was collected. Five blinded duplicates per group were added as quality controls, so that about 60 samples were obtained: around 50 participants and some 10 replicates. The full study reports these points: Across sequencing depths, CIN3+ cases showed significantly higher TCR repertoire richness than controls, but evenness did not differ between the groups. T-cell numbers per sample were unknown, so richness differences could reflect varying T-cell content rather than repertoire biology. The cross-sectional design could not show whether the associations came before the infection or were a result of it, and neither effector/memory subsets nor HPV-specific T cells were isolated. Cases were distinguished from controls with an estimated AUC of over 0.75 by random forest classifiers combining richness and V gene abundances. TRBV6-7 relative abundance was lower in cases than in controls (roughly 0.12% versus 0.17%; Bonferroni P = 0.0008).

There are 15 amino acids in the CDR3, from cysteine to phenylalanine inclusive. Shown are 36 bases from within the CDR3, in frame from base 1. CDR1 and CDR2 are drawn from the germline V gene: MNHNS, SASEGT. Clipping removes 2 bases from V and 2 bases from J, with 4 as the unmatched junction base count. Using the immunoSEQ assay, multiplex PCR amplified TCR beta CDR3 regions from an average of roughly 1,200 ng of genomic DNA per sample. Primer bias was corrected in the assay by using a complete synthetic TCR repertoire to establish an amplification baseline. The amplicons were sequenced using the Illumina platform. In the authors' own workflow: Sequence errors were corrected by clustering with frequency ratios and a modified nearest-neighbor algorithm, and the sequences were then analyzed in the immunoSEQ Analyzer using IMGT gene definitions. At each rarefaction depth, TCR richness and evenness were averaged across 20 rarefaction repeats, and any sample with fewer sequences than the depth was left out. V, D and J gene relative abundances were compared between groups with Wilcoxon rank sum tests, applying FDR correction. An intraclass correlation of around 96% for TCR richness and an average of roughly 80% across some 70 gene segments were obtained from the blinded duplicates. TCRdb took this table from immuneACCESS and kept in-frame rearrangements with V and J called. Such tables lack part of the clones; where checked against another copy, unresolved V genes explain under half of the gap, and the rest is unexplained. V and J calls and clone size are those listed in that table; D and trimming were worked out from the DNA. This sample's table carries tens of thousands of clones. The ten largest clonotypes hold 6% to 8.5% of the sample.

Every participant had a single incident cervical HPV16 infection, and women with prevalent HPV16 infections were excluded. Cervical HPV DNA was detected with MY09/MY11 PCR, and genotyping was done by dot-blot hybridization. Fifteen mL of heparinized blood were centrifuged, and the buffy coat was split into aliquots, frozen at -30 degrees C, and then kept at -80 degrees C. QIAGEN kits were used to extract genomic DNA from buffy coat specimens. The specimen sequenced was blood buffy coat. The sequence was obtained from a woman aged 18 to 75 with a cervical HPV16 infection that either progressed to CIN3+ or cleared (not recorded which). The chain is encoded by TRBV6-1 joined to TRBJ2-3; 7 of the junction bases match TRBD1. The sequenced CDR3 bases are TGTGCCAGCAGTGAACAGGACAGGAACACAGATACG. Its translation reads: CASSEQDRNTDT. From start to end, the CDR3 is CASSEQDRNTDTQYF.